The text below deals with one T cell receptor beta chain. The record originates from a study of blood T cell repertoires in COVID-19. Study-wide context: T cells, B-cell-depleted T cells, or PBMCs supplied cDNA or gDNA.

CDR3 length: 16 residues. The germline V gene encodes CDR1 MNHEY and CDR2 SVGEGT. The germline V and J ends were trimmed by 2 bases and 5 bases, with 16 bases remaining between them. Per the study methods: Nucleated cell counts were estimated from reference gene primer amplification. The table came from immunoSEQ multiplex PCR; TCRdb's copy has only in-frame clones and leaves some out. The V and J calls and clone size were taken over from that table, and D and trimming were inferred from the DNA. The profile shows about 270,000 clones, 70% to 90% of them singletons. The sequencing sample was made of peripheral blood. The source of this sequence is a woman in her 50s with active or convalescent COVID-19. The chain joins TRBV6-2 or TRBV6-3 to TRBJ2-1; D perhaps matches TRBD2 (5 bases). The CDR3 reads CASSYLGGGVNNEQFF. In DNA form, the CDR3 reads TGTGCCAGCAGTTACCTAGGTGGAGGCGTGAACAATGAGCAGTTCTTC.